This entry lists 9 T cell receptor beta chains sequenced from one sample in a study of T cell repertoires in cytomegalovirus infection. TCRdb reanalysed the reads using MiXCR and keeps one entry per CDR3 protein. The profile covers 180,000 or so distinct CDR3 sequences, with roughly a sixth appearing a single time and about 25% taken by the ten largest. The sample was CD8+ T cells from PBMCs. All receptors come from a human donor in good health (CMV status not recorded). Some clones in this sample may be carry-over from other donors' samples.

V is TRBV6-2 or TRBV6-3 and J is TRBJ2-7; tentatively, D is TRBD1 or TRBD2 (6 bases each). The CDR3 runs to 12 residues. V gave up 2 bases and J gave up 6 bases, with 8 bases separating them. CDR1 and CDR2 (germline): MNHEY, SVGEGT. For the CDR3, the DNA is TGTGCCAGCAGTTACGGGGGGCGCGAGCAGTACTTC. It is translated as CASSYGGREQYF.

This clonotype was counted a few times. The chain carries TRBV7-2 and TRBJ2-7; D may correspond to TRBD1 or TRBD2 (5 bases each). CDR3 length: 15 amino acids. With 2 bases removed from V and 0 bases from J, the gap between germline ends came to 11 bases. Germline loops: CDR1 SGHTA, CDR2 FQGNSA. The CDR3 DNA sequence: TGTGCCAGCAGCTTAAGGGACGGCAACTCCTACGAGCAGTACTTC. This codes for CASSLRDGNSYEQYF.

The V and J genes are TRBV7-9 and TRBJ2-7; 9 nucleotides align to TRBD1. Trimming took 5 bases from V and 5 from J; bases not matched to a gene: 7. The CDR3 has 14 amino acids. From germline, CDR1 is SEHNR and CDR2 FQNEAQ (reference sequence). CDR3 DNA sequence: TGTGCCAGCAGCCCAGCGACAGGGGGGAACGAGCAGTACTTC. Protein: CASSPATGGNEQYF.

This clonotype came up a few times. J is TRBJ2-3 and V is TRBV7-2; 12 positions agree with TRBD2. Germline V gives CDR1 SGHTA, CDR2 FQGNSA. V lost 3 bases and J lost 0; bases outside the gene matches: 4. The CDR3 is made up of 17 amino acids. CDR3 protein: CASSFRLAGASTDTQYF. CDR3 in DNA: TGTGCCAGCAGCTTTCGACTAGCGGGGGCCAGCACAGATACGCAGTATTTT.

The gene calls are TRBV20-1 and TRBJ1-2; 8 bases align to TRBD1. CDR1 and CDR2 from the germline V gene are DFQATT and SNEGSKA (reference sequence). CDR3 size: 15 residues. Trimming cost V 0 bases and J 2 bases; bases outside gene matches: 5. As DNA, the CDR3 is TGCAGTGCTAGAGATGGGACAGGTGCCAACTATGGCTACACCTTC. Translation: CSARDGTGANYGYTF.

In regard to this clonotype: Mismatch with germline at one junction end may stem from a read error. The chain is built from TRBV7-7 and TRBJ2-1; no reliable D call. CDR1 is SSHAT and CDR2 is FNYEAQ in the germline V gene (reference sequence). There are 13 residues in the CDR3. The chain's CDR3 is CASSLGTYNEQFF. DNA for the CDR3: TGTGCTAGCAGCTTGGGCACCTACAATGAGCAGTTCTTC.

This CDR3 reads CASSQPSGQGNEAFF. For the CDR3, the DNA is TGTGCCAGCAGTCAGCCCTCGGGACAGGGAAATGAAGCTTTCTTT. The chain combines TRBV12-3 or TRBV12-4 with TRBJ1-1, with TRBD1 identical over 9 bases. The CDR3 covers 15 residues. J was trimmed by 7 bases and V by 5 bases; bases with no gene match: 11.

The CDR3 DNA reads TGCGCCAGCAGCCAAACGACAGGGGGCTACGAGCAGTACTTC. As protein: CASSQTTGGYEQYF. The chain employs TRBV4-1 and TRBJ2-7; 9 bases fit TRBD1. V dropped 2 bases and J dropped 3; count of bases not matched to a gene: 2. This CDR3 is 14 amino acids long. Germline lookup yields CDR1 MGHRA and CDR2 YSYEKL.

This clonotype occurred a few times. The rearrangement joins TRBV29-1 to TRBJ1-2, with D possibly being TRBD1 (6 bases). V was shortened by 1 base and J by 1 base, with 25 bases between the two germline ends. CDR1 and CDR2 (germline): SQVTM, ANQGSEA. The CDR3 runs 19 residues. The CDR3 reads CSVEVLRRGAQGVNYGYTF. The CDR3 bases are TGCAGCGTTGAAGTCCTCCGGAGGGGGGCCCAGGGAGTTAACTATGGCTACACCTTC.